The subject of this entry is one T cell receptor beta chain. What it binds is unknown. Trimming cost V 5 bases and J 9 bases; bases outside gene matches: 10. The CDR3 covers 14 residues. Germline values: CDR1 SGHTA, CDR2 FQGNSA. For TCRbeta, the library was prepared with unique molecular identifiers. From the PCR reads, TCRdb called clonotypes with MiXCR, one entry per CDR3 protein. The data hold approximately 650,000 distinct CDR3 sequences, with 10% to 15% observed a single time. The sample belongs to a study of T-cell reconstitution after alpha-beta-depleted transplantation in children. Study-wide points: It was surviving recipient T cells and thymic progenitors that gave some patients high TCRbeta diversity at day 60. Several hundred expanded graft clones reportedly supplied alpha-beta T cells about two months after transplant.

The material was PBMCs, obtained before TCRalphabeta/CD19-depleted stem cell transplant. V usage is TRBV7-2 and J usage is TRBJ2-1, with 7 bases identical to TRBD1. The sequence was collected from a girl aged 2-15 years with congenital amegakaryocytic thrombocytopenia, due to receive a stem cell transplant. The CDR3 DNA sequence: TGTGCCAGCAGCCTATCACAGGGGTATACTGAGCAGTTCTTC. This gives the protein CASSLSQGYTEQFF. The complete variable domain, with remaining parts taken from reference TRBV7-2 and TRBJ2-1, reads GAGVSQSPSNKVTEKGKDVELRCDPISGHTALYWYRQSLGQGLEFLIYFQGNSAPDKSGLPSDRFSAERTGGSVSTLTIQRTQQEDSAVYLCASSLSQGYTEQFFGPGTRLTVL.